This T cell receptor (beta chain) was sequenced during a study of patients and donors after allogeneic stem cell transplantation. TCRdb used MiXCR to reprocess the RT-PCR reads, holding one entry per CDR3 protein. The table has roughly 940,000 distinct CDR3 sequences, about 20% seen once. Sequencing was performed on blood, either unsorted or a sorted T cell fraction (not recorded which). The receptor comes from a human donor who was either an allogeneic HSCT recipient or a stem cell or donor lymphocyte infusion donor (not recorded which). It is not recorded whose cells these are; they may come from a transplant donor.

In DNA, the CDR3 is TGTGCCAGCAGCTCAACAGGTACGGTCGGGGGCAATGAGCAGTTCTTC. Residues: CASSSTGTVGGNEQFF. This chain links TRBV9 with TRBJ2-1; tentative D call: TRBD2 (6 bases). Deletions cut 4 bases from V and 6 bases from J, with 20 bases between. Germline values: CDR1 SGDLS, CDR2 YYNGEE. The CDR3 has 16 amino acids.